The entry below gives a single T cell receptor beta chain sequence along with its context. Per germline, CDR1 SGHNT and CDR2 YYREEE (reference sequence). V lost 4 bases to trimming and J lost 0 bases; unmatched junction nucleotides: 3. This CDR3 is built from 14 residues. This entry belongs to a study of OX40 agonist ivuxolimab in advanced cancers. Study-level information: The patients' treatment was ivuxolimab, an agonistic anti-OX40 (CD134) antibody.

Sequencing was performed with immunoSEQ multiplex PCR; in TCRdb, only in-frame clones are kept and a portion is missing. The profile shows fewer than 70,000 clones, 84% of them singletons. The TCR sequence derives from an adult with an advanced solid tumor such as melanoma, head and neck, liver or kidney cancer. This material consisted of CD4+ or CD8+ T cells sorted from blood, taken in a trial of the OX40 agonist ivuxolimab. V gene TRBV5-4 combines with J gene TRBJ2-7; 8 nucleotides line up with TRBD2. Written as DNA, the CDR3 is TGTGCCAGCAGCCCAAGCGGGAGCTCCTACGAGCAGTACTTC. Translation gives CASSPSGSSYEQYF.